This T cell receptor (beta chain) was recorded in a study of cytomegalovirus exposure and HLA in healthy donors. Donors were ostensibly healthy at sampling, although undocumented immune exposures were probable. Study results and caveats: In an earlier analysis, productive rearrangement rates for most beta V segments clustered near 90% or 30%. Analyses of presence and absence presupposed an approximately uniform sequencing depth across donors.

The CDR3 is 16 residues long. Trimming took 4 bases from V and 1 from J; bases not matched to a gene: 5. Germline CDR1 SNHLY, CDR2 FYNNEI. PCR primers comprised 60 Vbeta and 13 Jbeta primers. The assay was immunoSEQ multiplex PCR, and TCRdb's table has in-frame clones only and misses some. Here the sample spans under 170,000 clones, 70% to 80% being singletons. As to this clone: Its antigen is still unknown.

The clonotype originates from a human donor in good health. The chain recombines TRBV2 with TRBJ2-2; the match to TRBD2 covers 8 bases. The source material was PBMCs. The CDR3 coding sequence is TGTGCCAGCAGTGTTGGTCGGGGGGGGAACACCGGGGAGCTGTTTTTT. Translation gives CASSVGRGGNTGELFF.